This T cell receptor (beta chain) was identified in a study of CD8+CD57+ T cells in acquired aplastic anemia. Turning to the study itself: Mean DNA quantity obtained from sorted CD4+ and CD8+ cells was about 3.2 ug.

Germline V gene data show CDR1 as LNHDA and CDR2 as SQIVND (reference sequence). The CDR3 runs 17 residues. For this clonotype: Its antigen is as yet unknown. One junction end does not reproduce the germline sequence, and a read error may be involved.

Study-wide results and limits: Patients showed no significant difference from controls in CD8+ Simpson's diversity. The study identified 25 to 30 CD8+ CDR3 sequences shared by patients and controls.

Profiling of TCR beta VDJ combinations and CDR3 sequences used genomic DNA as template. TCRdb redid the calling of the reads with MiXCR, one entry per CDR3 protein. The sample has approximately 190,000 distinct CDR3 sequences; more than 45% are singletons. All sequencing subjects had displayed CD8+CD57+ cell expansion on flow cytometry. Patients were therapy-naive when their blood was sampled. Sequencing used sorted CD4+, CD8+, or CD8+CD57+ T cells (not recorded which) from PBMCs. The receptor was isolated from a human donor with aplastic anemia. The chain links TRBV19 to TRBJ2-7, with D unclear. CDR3 coding DNA: TGTGCCAATAGTATCCTCTCTTGCGAGACAAGTTCCTACGAGCAGTACTTC. This gives the protein CANSILSCETSSYEQYF.